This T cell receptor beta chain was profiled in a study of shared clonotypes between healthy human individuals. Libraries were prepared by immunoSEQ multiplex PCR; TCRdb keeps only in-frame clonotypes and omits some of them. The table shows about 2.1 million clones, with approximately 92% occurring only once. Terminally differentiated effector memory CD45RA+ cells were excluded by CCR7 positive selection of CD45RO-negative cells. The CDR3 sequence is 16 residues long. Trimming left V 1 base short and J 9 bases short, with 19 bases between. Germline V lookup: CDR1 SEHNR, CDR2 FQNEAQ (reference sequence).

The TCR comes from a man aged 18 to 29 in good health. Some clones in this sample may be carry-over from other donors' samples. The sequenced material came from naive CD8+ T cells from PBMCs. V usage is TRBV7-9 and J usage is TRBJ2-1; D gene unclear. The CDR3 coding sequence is TGTGCCAGCAGCTTAGTTCCTATCGGATTATGGAGTGAGCAGTTCTTC. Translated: CASSLVPIGLWSEQFF.